This T cell receptor beta chain was observed in a study of response to subunit inactivated influenza vaccine. Study findings and constraints: The authors suggested that every seasonal influenza vaccination recruits few new T cells.

TCRdb called the RT-PCR reads again in MiXCR, with one record for every CDR3 protein. The data contain a few hundred thousand distinct CDR3 sequences, 11% to 15% of them singletons. Losses at the gene ends were 3 bases for V and 7 bases for J; bases not matched to a gene: 5. The CDR3 sequence is 13 residues long. Germline CDR1 DFQATT, CDR2 SNEGSKA (reference sequence). On this clonotype itself: Its antigen is undetermined.

The V and J genes are TRBV20-1 and TRBJ2-1; 8 positions match TRBD1. The source is a man aged 45-65 years who received an inactivated influenza vaccine. This sample comprised PBMCs from blood, obtained 11 to 12 days after vaccination. The CDR3 coding sequence is TGCAGTGCTAGGCAGGGGGCGCGTAATGAGCAGTTCTTC. Its protein product is CSARQGARNEQFF.